This passage covers 23 T cell receptor beta chains from one sample sequenced in a study of T cells in Graves' hyperthyroidism and ophthalmopathy (dated by TCRdb to about 2019). Library preparation employed multiplex PCR. Sequencing instrument: Illumina HiSeq 2000. The TCR beta CDR3 regions were amplified from the RNA transcripts. The TCR CDR3 was subjected to a first round of RT-PCR using the HTBI primer set and the Qiagen OneStep RT-PCR kit. The public reads were run again by TCRdb, first through fastp at Q25 and then through MiXCR, and only productive beta chains were kept. Entries are consolidated by CDR3 protein sequence, retaining the most common genes and DNA. A total of some 800,000 distinct CDR3 sequences appear in this sample, about 38% of them only once. The leading ten clones occupy 8.9% of the sample. The sample consisted of blood. These TCRs come from a man younger than 30 with Graves' hyperthyroidism.

V and J are TRBV15 and TRBJ2-5; D is unclear. Germline-derived CDR1 and CDR2 are LNHNV and YYDKDF (reference sequence). This CDR3 has 14 residues. V was pared by 0 bases and J by 7 bases, with 12 bases between. This CDR3 reads CATSRDGWSGTQYF. In DNA, the CDR3 is TGTGCCACCAGCAGAGATGGGTGGTCGGGGACCCAGTACTTC.

The chain carries TRBV25-1 and TRBJ2-1; D unclear. CDR1 is MGHDK and CDR2 is SYGVNS in the germline V gene. The CDR3 loop spans 14 amino acids. V was pared by 1 base and J by 5 bases, with 9 bases between. CDR3 protein: CASSEWNGDNEQFF. The CDR3 bases are TGTGCCAGCAGTGAATGGAACGGAGACAATGAGCAGTTCTTC.

The chain links TRBV5-1 to TRBJ1-3; 8 positions agree with TRBD1. V shed 4 bases, J shed 3 bases, and the junction held 9 bases outside the gene matches. The CDR3 runs to 16 residues. The V gene's germline CDR1 is SGHRS and CDR2 YFSETQ. The CDR3 protein is CASSQVGTGVGNTIYF. In DNA, the CDR3 is TGCGCCAGCAGCCAGGTCGGGACAGGAGTTGGAAACACCATATATTTT.

This clonotype was detected only a few times. The chain links TRBV4-2 to TRBJ1-4; D not resolved. The CDR3 spans 15 residues. Germline CDR1 and CDR2: LGHNA and YNFKEQ. Trimming took off 5 bases at V and 0 bases at J, with 10 bases between the two ends. Here the CDR3 reads CASSWTRATNEKLFF. In DNA, the CDR3 is TGTGCCAGCAGCTGGACTCGAGCAACTAATGAAAAACTGTTTTTT.

This clonotype was seen ten or more times. The rearrangement joins TRBV20-1 to TRBJ1-6; D is uncertain. CDR3 length equals 14 residues. Germline values: CDR1 DFQATT, CDR2 SNEGSKA (reference sequence). The V and J ends lost 3 bases and 7 bases respectively, with 13 bases between them. The chain's CDR3 is CSARGRGNNSPLHF. The DNA of the CDR3 is TGCAGTGCTAGGGGTCGGGGTAACAATTCACCCCTCCACTTT.

This clonotype was picked up many times. V usage is TRBV24-1 and J usage is TRBJ1-5; D may be TRBD1 (5 bases). Trimming left V 2 bases short and J 2 bases short, with 18 bases between. Germline CDR1 reads KGHDR; CDR2 reads SFDVKD. The CDR3 runs 18 residues. The CDR3 reads CATSDSSWTPMGNQPQHF. The CDR3 DNA reads TGTGCCACCAGTGATTCATCCTGGACACCGATGGGCAATCAGCCCCAGCATTTT.

This chain links TRBV19 with TRBJ2-2; TRBD1 or TRBD2 may be the D gene (5 bases each). With 7 bases removed from V and 4 bases from J, the gap between germline ends came to 22 bases. Germline V gene data show CDR1 as LNHDA and CDR2 as SQIVND (reference sequence). The CDR3 extends over 17 amino acids. CDR3 protein: CASMPGPSRRGTGELFF. The CDR3 nucleotides read TGTGCCAGTATGCCGGGGCCCAGCCGGCGTGGCACCGGGGAGCTGTTTTTT.

Regarding this clonotype: Compared with germline, one end of the junction differs, possibly owing to a read error. The chain employs TRBV7-9 and TRBJ1-1; possible D gene TRBD1, 5 bases. Germline CDR1 is SEHNR and CDR2 is FQNEAQ (reference sequence). The CDR3 extends over 13 amino acids. CDR3 bases: TGTGCCAACAGCCCAGAAAGGGGCACTGAAGCTTTCTTT. It specifies CANSPERGTEAFF.

This clonotype was recorded a few times. V usage is TRBV5-4 and J usage is TRBJ2-7; TRBD1 aligns across 7 bases. The CDR3 has 14 amino acids. J gave up 3 bases and V 3 bases, and 6 bases lay outside the gene matches. Germline V lookup: CDR1 SGHNT, CDR2 YYREEE (reference sequence). Here the CDR3 DNA reads TGTGCCAGCAGCTCCTACAGGGACAGCTACGAGCAGTACTTC. This gives the protein CASSSYRDSYEQYF.

This clonotype was seen ten or more times. This chain joins TRBV2 and TRBJ1-2, with D maybe TRBD1 (5 bases). The CDR3 has 13 residues. Trimming shortened V by 5 bases and J by 4 bases, and 11 bases separated the two germline ends. Germline values: CDR1 SNHLY, CDR2 FYNNEI. DNA for the CDR3: TGTGCCAGCAGTCCTCAGGGAATCTATGGCTACACCTTC. As protein: CASSPQGIYGYTF.

This clonotype has ten or more counts. V is TRBV10-3 and J is TRBJ1-1; no firm D call. The germline V gene encodes CDR1 ENHRY and CDR2 SYGVKD. CDR3 length equals 14 residues. V lost 3 bases to trimming and J lost 0 bases, with 8 bases between them. The CDR3 DNA is TGTGCCATCAGTGACGAGAGTATGAACACTGAAGCTTTCTTT. This encodes CAISDESMNTEAFF.

In regard to this clonotype: A much larger clone lies a single base off, so this may be a read error. The chain links TRBV7-9 to TRBJ1-1; TRBD1 might be the D (5 bases). Germline assignment: CDR1 SEHNR and CDR2 FQNEAQ (reference sequence). This CDR3 contains 13 residues. The CDR3 region has the DNA TGTGCCAGCAGCCCACCGGGACTTCCTGAAGCTTCCTTT. This sequence encodes CASSPPGLPEASF.

This clonotype was observed a single time. One base away lies a much larger clone, so this may be a sequencing read error. The rearrangement uses TRBV2 and TRBJ1-6; D is ambiguous. CDR1 SNHLY and CDR2 FYNNEI come from the germline V gene. CDR3 length equals 12 residues. V lost 6 bases and J 11 bases, leaving 11 bases between the germline ends. The CDR3 protein is CASRGSYPPLHF. DNA for the CDR3: TGTGCCAGCAGGGGCAGTTATCCACCCCTCCACTTT.

This clonotype was found many times. V gene TRBV6-5 combines with J gene TRBJ1-5; D uncertain. Deletions cut 6 bases from V and 2 bases from J, with 11 bases between. CDR1 and CDR2 (germline): MNHEY, SVGAGI. The CDR3 has 14 amino acids. CDR3 in DNA: TGTGCCAGCAGCCCCGGCGCAGGCAATCAGCCCCAGCATTTT. This codes for CASSPGAGNQPQHF.

This chain uses TRBV5-4 with TRBJ1-2; no clear D gene. Germline V gives CDR1 SGHNT, CDR2 YYREEE (reference sequence). This CDR3 spans 14 amino acids. V lost 1 base, J lost 4 bases, and 11 bases lay in between. In DNA form, the CDR3 reads TGTGCCAGCAGCTTGTGGGATTACTCCTATGGCTACACCTTC. This sequence encodes CASSLWDYSYGYTF.

This clonotype was detected only a few times. The chain links TRBV29-1 to TRBJ2-7, with a tentative D call TRBD2 (6 bases). This CDR3 has 13 residues. With 1 base removed from V and 6 bases from J, the gap between germline ends came to 13 bases. Germline V CDR1 and CDR2: SQVTM, ANQGSEA. The DNA of the CDR3 is TGCAGCGTTGAAGGGGACTCCCCGGTCGAGCAGTACTTC. It translates to CSVEGDSPVEQYF.

The rearrangement joins TRBV6-6 to TRBJ2-5; a weak D match, TRBD2 (7 bases). The CDR3 is 13 amino acids. CDR1 and CDR2 from the germline V gene are MNHNY and SVGAGI (reference sequence). V was cut by 10 bases and J by 4 bases, with 16 bases left in between. The CDR3 here is CANTSGGPETQYF. CDR3 sequence (DNA): TGTGCCAACACTTCCGGGGGGCCAGAGACCCAGTACTTC.

The gene calls are TRBV25-1 and TRBJ1-2; a possible D gene is TRBD1 (6 bases). CDR1 and CDR2 from the germline V gene are MGHDK and SYGVNS. V lost 6 bases to trimming and J lost 3 bases, with 20 bases between them. The length of the CDR3 is 16 residues. CDR3: CASSRKDRDIDYGYTF. The DNA for the CDR3 is TGTGCCAGCAGCCGAAAGGATCGGGACATCGACTATGGCTACACCTTC.

This chain joins TRBV6-5 and TRBJ1-2; 7 bases fit TRBD1. The CDR3 contains 15 residues. Trimming took 5 bases from V and 4 from J; bases not matched to a gene: 10. CDR1 MNHEY and CDR2 SVGAGI come from the germline V gene. For the CDR3, the DNA is TGTGCCAGCAGTGGCGGACAGGTGGGGGGCTATGGCTACACCTTC. Its protein is CASSGGQVGGYGYTF.

As for this clonotype: A much larger clone differs from this one at a single base, so this may be a read error. V gene TRBV9 combines with J gene TRBJ1-1; D call uncertain. In germline, CDR1 is SGDLS, CDR2 YYNGEE. The V gene lost 4 bases and the J gene lost 5 bases, with 18 bases spanning the gap. CDR3 length equals 15 residues. CDR3 sequence reads: CASSTVMGLGTEAFF. The CDR3 nucleotides read TGTGCCAGCAGCACCGTCATGGGTCTGGGGACTGAAGCTTTCTTT.

This clonotype was detected many times. This chain uses TRBV29-1 with TRBJ2-7; possibly TRBD1 for D (6 bases). V was shortened by 7 bases and J by 6 bases, with 13 bases between the two germline ends. The CDR3 covers 11 residues. The germline V gene has CDR1 SQVTM and CDR2 ANQGSEA. The CDR3: CSAAQGPEQYF. For the CDR3, the DNA is TGCAGCGCCGCACAGGGCCCCGAGCAGTACTTC.

This clonotype was seen only a few times. The V and J genes are TRBV6-6 and TRBJ2-5; TRBD2 aligns across 7 bases. The CDR3 runs 15 residues. Per germline, CDR1 MNHNY and CDR2 SVGAGI (reference sequence). The J segment lost 1 base and the V segment lost 0 bases, leaving 2 bases of the junction unmatched. For the CDR3, the DNA is TGTGCCAGCAGTTACTCGAAGCGGGGCCAAGAGACCCAGTACTTC. Translated, it gives CASSYSKRGQETQYF.

This clonotype was found a few times. The chain carries TRBV6-6 and TRBJ2-2; D uncertain. The germline CDR1 and CDR2 sequences are MNHNY and SVGAGI (reference sequence). The CDR3 has 14 amino acids. The V end lost 2 bases, the J end lost 4 bases, and 8 bases lay between the germline ends. Here the CDR3 DNA reads TGTGCCAGCAGTTACCTAGAGTCCACCGGGGAGCTGTTTTTT. This sequence encodes CASSYLESTGELFF.